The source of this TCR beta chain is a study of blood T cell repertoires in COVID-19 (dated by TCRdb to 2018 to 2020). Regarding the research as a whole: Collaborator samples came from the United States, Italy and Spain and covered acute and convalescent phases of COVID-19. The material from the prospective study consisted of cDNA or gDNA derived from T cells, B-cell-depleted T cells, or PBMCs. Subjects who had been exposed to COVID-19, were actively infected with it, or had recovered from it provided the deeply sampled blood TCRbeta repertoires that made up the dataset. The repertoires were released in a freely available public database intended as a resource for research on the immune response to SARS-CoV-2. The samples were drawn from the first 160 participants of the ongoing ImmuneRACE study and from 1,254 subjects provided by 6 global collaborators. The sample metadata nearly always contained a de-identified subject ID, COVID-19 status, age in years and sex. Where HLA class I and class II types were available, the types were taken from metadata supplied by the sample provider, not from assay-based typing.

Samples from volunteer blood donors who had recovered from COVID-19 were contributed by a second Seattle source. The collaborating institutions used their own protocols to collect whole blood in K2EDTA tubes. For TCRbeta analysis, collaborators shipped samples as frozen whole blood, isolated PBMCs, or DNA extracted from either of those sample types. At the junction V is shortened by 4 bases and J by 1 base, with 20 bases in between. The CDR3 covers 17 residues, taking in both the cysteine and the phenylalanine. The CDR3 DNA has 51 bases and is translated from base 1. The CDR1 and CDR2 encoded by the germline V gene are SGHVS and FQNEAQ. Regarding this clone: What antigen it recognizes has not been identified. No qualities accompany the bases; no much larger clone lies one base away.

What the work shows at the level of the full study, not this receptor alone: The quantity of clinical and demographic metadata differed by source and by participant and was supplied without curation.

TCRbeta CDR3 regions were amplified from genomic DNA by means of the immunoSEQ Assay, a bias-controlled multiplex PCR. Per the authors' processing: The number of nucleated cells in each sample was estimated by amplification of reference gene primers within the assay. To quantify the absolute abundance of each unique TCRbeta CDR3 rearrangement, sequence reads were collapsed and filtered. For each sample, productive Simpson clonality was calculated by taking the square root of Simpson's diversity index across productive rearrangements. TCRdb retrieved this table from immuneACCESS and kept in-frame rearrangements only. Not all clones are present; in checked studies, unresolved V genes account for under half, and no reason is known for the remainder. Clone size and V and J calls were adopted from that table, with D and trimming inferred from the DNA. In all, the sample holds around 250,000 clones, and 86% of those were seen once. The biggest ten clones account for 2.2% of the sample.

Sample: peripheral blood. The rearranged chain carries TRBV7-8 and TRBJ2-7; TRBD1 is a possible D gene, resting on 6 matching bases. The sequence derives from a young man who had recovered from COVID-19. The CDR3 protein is CASSSSRGQLPSYEQYF. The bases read TGTGCCAGCAGCTCCTCCAGGGGCCAACTTCCATCCTACGAGCAGTACTTC.